This T cell receptor beta chain was observed in a study of blood T cell repertoires in COVID-19. Study summary: The samples span acute and convalescent COVID-19 from the United States, Italy and Spain. T cells, B-cell-depleted T cells, or PBMCs supplied cDNA or gDNA.

CDR3 length: 15 amino acids. Germline lookup yields CDR1 SGHAT and CDR2 FQNNGV. The V end was cut by 8 bases, the J end by 0 bases, with 17 bases between. Authors' methods: For nucleated cells, counts were estimated from reference gene primer amplification. Produced via immunoSEQ multiplex PCR; TCRdb's table is partial and in-frame only. V, J and clone size derive from that table, while D and trimming were established from the DNA sequence. The data hold around 180,000 clones, with around 80% observed a single time. This clone was recorded a few times. The receptor was derived from a human donor in a cohort sampled during active COVID-19. The chain combines TRBV11-2 with TRBJ2-7, with D perhaps TRBD1 (6 bases). Specimen: peripheral blood. CDR3 DNA: TGTGCCAGCTCCCTTCTTCGGGACAACTCCTACGAGCAGTACTTC. Encoded protein: CASSLLRDNSYEQYF.